The 23 T cell receptor beta chains listed next were all sequenced from one sample in a study of CD8 T cells in ankylosing spondylitis. TCRdb redid the calling of the 5' RACE reads with MiXCR, one entry per CDR3 protein. The sample has more than 110,000 distinct CDR3 sequences; more than 7% are singletons. The sample was synovial fluid, either unsorted or a sorted T cell fraction (not recorded which). The receptor set was obtained from a male donor with ankylosing spondylitis.

This clonotype was found many times. V usage is TRBV13 and J usage is TRBJ1-2; 8 bases line up with TRBD1. From germline, CDR1 is PRHDT and CDR2 FYEKMQ (reference sequence). V trimming: 3 bases; J trimming: 1 base; junction bases outside the gene matches: 4. This CDR3 contains 15 residues. CDR3 amino acids: CASSFRQGINYGYTF. The DNA for the CDR3 is TGTGCCAGCAGCTTCCGACAGGGGATTAACTATGGCTACACCTTC. Using reference TRBV13 and TRBJ1-2 for the parts outside the CDR3, the full variable domain is AAGVIQSPRHLIKEKRETATLKCYPIPRHDTVYWYQQGPGQDPQFLISFYEKMQSDKGSIPDRFSAQQFSDYHSELNMSSLELGDSALYFCASSFRQGINYGYTFGSGTRLTVV.

This clonotype was picked up a small number of times. The chain carries TRBV5-1 and TRBJ2-2, with TRBD1 matching 9 bases. The J segment lost 9 bases and the V segment lost 4 bases, leaving 7 bases of the junction unmatched. The germline CDR1 and CDR2 sequences are SGHRS and YFSETQ. The length of the CDR3 is 14 residues. This chain's CDR3 is CASSRDREGRELFF. The CDR3 DNA reads TGCGCCAGCAGCCGGGACAGGGAGGGCCGGGAGCTGTTTTTT.

This clonotype was counted ten times or more. The V gene is TRBV2, the J gene TRBJ2-3; 10 bases fit TRBD2. V dropped 8 bases and J dropped 3; count of bases not matched to a gene: 2. The CDR3 runs to 13 residues. Germline CDR1 and CDR2: SNHLY and FYNNEI. The DNA for the CDR3 is TGTGCCAGCGGACTAGCGGAGACAGATACGCAGTATTTT. Translated: CASGLAETDTQYF.

This clonotype was counted many times. This chain uses TRBV7-2 with TRBJ2-3; D remains ambiguous. Germline V gene data show CDR1 as SGHTA and CDR2 as FQGNSA. This CDR3 is built from 14 residues. Trimming pared 0 bases from V and 4 bases from J, leaving 8 bases between. The CDR3 sequence: CASSLAYMADTQYF. The DNA for the CDR3 is TGTGCCAGCAGCTTAGCGTATATGGCAGATACGCAGTATTTT.

The CDR3 spells CASSVGVLNTGELFF. In DNA form, the CDR3 reads TGTGCCAGCAGCGTAGGTGTATTGAACACCGGGGAGCTGTTTTTT. The chain recombines TRBV9 with TRBJ2-2, with D uncertain. The V end lost 0 bases, the J end lost 1 base, and 7 bases lay between the germline ends. Germline V CDR1 and CDR2: SGDLS, YYNGEE. CDR3 length: 15 amino acids.

The rearrangement uses TRBV5-6 and TRBJ2-2, with 7 bases that match TRBD1. This CDR3 region has 14 residues. Germline V gene lookup returns CDR1 SGHDT and CDR2 YYEEEE. Unmatched junction bases numbered 3, after V lost 0 bases and J lost 7 bases. The CDR3, as DNA: TGTGCCAGCAGCTTGGGACAGGGACGCGGGGAGCTGTTTTTT. This sequence encodes CASSLGQGRGELFF.

In this sample, this clonotype turned up many times. The J gene is TRBJ1-2, the V gene TRBV5-6, with unresolved D. Germline V gene lookup returns CDR1 SGHDT and CDR2 YYEEEE. There are 15 residues in the CDR3. Trimming took 1 base from V and 2 from J, leaving 12 bases between them. For the CDR3, the DNA is TGTGCCAGCAGCTTGTTATTGCGGGCCAACTATGGCTACACCTTC. Its translation is CASSLLLRANYGYTF.

This clonotype was counted at least ten times. The chain has TRBV11-2 and TRBJ1-1; no firm D call. The CDR3 loop spans 14 amino acids. V shed 1 base and J shed 2 bases, with 8 bases lying between them. Looked up from germline, CDR1 is SGHAT and CDR2 is FQNNGV. CDR3 sequence: CASSLAWGNTEAFF. The CDR3 DNA reads as TGTGCCAGCAGCTTAGCGTGGGGAAACACTGAAGCTTTCTTT.

CDR3 bases: TGTGCCAGCAGTGAATCTATAGTTTCGGCCGGGGAGCTGTTTTTT. Amino acid sequence: CASSESIVSAGELFF. The gene calls are TRBV25-1 and TRBJ2-2; D ambiguous. The V end lost 1 base, the J end lost 6 bases, and 12 bases lay between the germline ends. Germline CDR1 is MGHDK and CDR2 is SYGVNS. CDR3 length: 15 residues. The entire variable domain, with the rest obtained from reference TRBV25-1 and TRBJ2-2, is as follows: EADIYQTPRYLVIGTGKKITLECSQTMGHDKMYWYQQDPGMELHLIHYSYGVNSTEKGDLSSESTVSRIRTEHFPLTLESARPSHTSQYLCASSESIVSAGELFFGEGSRLTVL.

This clonotype was seen ten or more times. One end of the junction fails to match germline, which may point to a read error. The chain is built from TRBV2 and TRBJ2-1; D ambiguous. This CDR3 is 13 amino acids long. In germline, CDR1 is SNHLY, CDR2 FYNNEI. CDR3 nucleotide sequence: TGTGCCAGCAGTGTAAGGTCTGGCCTTCCTCAGGTCTTC. Protein: CASSVRSGLPQVF. The full variable domain, with the rest looked up from reference TRBV2 and TRBJ2-1, is EPEVTQTPSHQVTQMGQEVILRCVPISNHLYFYWYRQILGQKVEFLVSFYNNEISEKSEIFDDQFSVERPDGSNFTLKIRSTKLEDSAMYFCASSVRSGLPQVFGPGTRLTVL.

This clonotype has more than one count but fewer than ten. V is TRBV5-1 and J is TRBJ1-2, with D perhaps matching TRBD1 (5 bases). V gave up 0 bases and J gave up 2 bases, with 14 bases separating them. From germline, CDR1 is SGHRS and CDR2 YFSETQ. CDR3 length: 16 amino acids. CDR3 amino acids: CASSLASVDRNYGYTF. The DNA of the CDR3 is TGCGCCAGCAGCTTGGCTTCCGTCGACAGAAACTATGGCTACACCTTC.

In this sample, this clonotype turned up many times. At one end, the junction sequence differs from germline, possibly due to a read error. This chain joins TRBV6-1 and TRBJ1-5; D call uncertain. CDR1 MNHNS and CDR2 SASEGT come from the germline V gene. The CDR3 extends over 16 amino acids. The CDR3 nucleotides are TGTGCCAGCAGTACAAGGACGGCGTATAGCTATCAGCCCCAGCATTTT. Protein product: CASSTRTAYSYQPQHF.

This clonotype was seen more than once but under ten times. This chain joins TRBV6-2 or TRBV6-3 and TRBJ2-7; no clear D gene. V lost 8 bases to trimming and J lost 5 bases, with 10 bases between them. The CDR3 spans 11 residues. CDR1 and CDR2 from the germline V gene are MNHEY and SVGEGT. Written as DNA, the CDR3 is TGTGCCAGCTCTAGTAACCACGAGCAGTACTTC. Amino acids: CASSSNHEQYF.

This clonotype was counted many times. This chain uses TRBV12-3 or TRBV12-4 with TRBJ1-1; D uncertain. The CDR3 contains 13 residues. V lost 6 bases, J lost 5 bases, and 13 bases lay in between. The CDR3 protein is CASRGRRRTEAFF. Here the CDR3 DNA reads TGTGCCAGCAGGGGAAGAAGGAGGACTGAAGCTTTCTTT.

This clonotype was seen repeatedly, ten times or more. V is TRBV12-3 or TRBV12-4 and J is TRBJ2-7; 7 bases are shared with TRBD1. The CDR3 has 13 residues. Trimming cost V 6 bases and J 8 bases; bases outside gene matches: 10. CDR3 protein: CASSPTGNGQQYF. The CDR3 bases are TGTGCCAGCAGCCCGACAGGGAACGGACAGCAGTACTTC.

This clonotype has just a few counts. This chain joins TRBV6-2 or TRBV6-3 and TRBJ2-3; 13 positions match TRBD2. The V gene's germline CDR1 is MNHEY and CDR2 SVGEGT. The V segment lost 0 bases and the J segment 6 bases; nucleotides outside the gene matches: 9. This CDR3 comprises 18 residues. CDR3 sequence reads: CASSYSRTSGSQSDTQYF. CDR3 nucleotides: TGTGCCAGCAGTTACTCGAGGACTAGCGGGAGTCAGTCCGATACGCAGTATTTT.

This clonotype occurred many times. The chain combines TRBV20-1 with TRBJ1-1; D is perhaps TRBD1 (6 bases). CDR1 and CDR2 from the germline V gene are DFQATT and SNEGSKA (reference sequence). V lost 2 bases and J 1 base, leaving 8 bases between the germline ends. The CDR3 runs 13 residues. The CDR3 is CSARTGTNTEAFF. The CDR3, as DNA: TGCAGTGCTAGAACAGGGACGAACACTGAAGCTTTCTTT.

This clonotype was counted between two and nine times. The CDR3 DNA is TGTGCCAGCAGTTTATCGACTAGCGGGAGGACAGATACGCAGTATTTT. Protein product: CASSLSTSGRTDTQYF. The chain has TRBV6-2 or TRBV6-3 and TRBJ2-3; 13 bases line up with TRBD2. The CDR3 has 16 residues. J gave up 3 bases and V 4 bases, and 4 bases lay outside the gene matches. CDR1 and CDR2 from the germline V gene are MNHEY and SVGEGT.

The chain recombines TRBV4-3 with TRBJ2-7; 9 nucleotides align to TRBD2. The CDR3 is 15 amino acids. In germline, CDR1 is LGHNA, CDR2 YSLEER. Trimming took 4 bases from V and 2 from J; bases not matched to a gene: 6. The CDR3 DNA follows: TGCGCCAGCAGCCTATACGCGGGGGGGCCCTACGAGCAGTACTTC. It translates to CASSLYAGGPYEQYF.

The chain links TRBV6-5 to TRBJ2-7, with D unclear. Germline assignment: CDR1 MNHEY and CDR2 SVGAGI. V lost 7 bases to trimming and J lost 2 bases, with 12 bases between them. This CDR3 comprises 13 residues. CDR3 region: CASTSSIAYEQYF. In DNA, the CDR3 is TGTGCCAGCACTTCCTCTATAGCCTACGAGCAGTACTTC.

This clonotype was seen many times. V is TRBV5-1 and J is TRBJ2-3; D ambiguous. Germline lookup yields CDR1 SGHRS and CDR2 YFSETQ. This CDR3 contains 13 residues. Between the trimmed V and J ends, which lost 4 bases and 4 bases, there was a span of 10 bases. The CDR3 sequence: CASSSQGSDTQYF. The CDR3 nucleotides read TGCGCCAGCAGCAGCCAAGGGTCAGATACGCAGTATTTT.

This clonotype came up a few times. The chain combines TRBV27 with TRBJ2-5, with 8 bases lining up with TRBD1. Germline trimming cut 6 bases from V and 5 bases from J; bases unmatched to any gene: 5. The germline V gene has CDR1 MNHEY and CDR2 SMNVEV (reference sequence). This CDR3 has 13 residues. CDR3 sequence: CASRRTGGETQYF. DNA for the CDR3: TGTGCCAGCAGACGCACAGGGGGTGAGACCCAGTACTTC.

This clonotype was observed many times. This chain links TRBV28 with TRBJ2-3; TRBD2 might be the D (6 bases). CDR1 MDHEN and CDR2 SYDVKM come from the germline V gene. The V and J ends lost 8 bases and 4 bases respectively, with 19 bases between them. This CDR3 contains 15 residues. CDR3 bases: TGTGCCAGCTCGCGAGGAGGGAATTTCCCAGATACGCAGTATTTT. Protein: CASSRGGNFPDTQYF.